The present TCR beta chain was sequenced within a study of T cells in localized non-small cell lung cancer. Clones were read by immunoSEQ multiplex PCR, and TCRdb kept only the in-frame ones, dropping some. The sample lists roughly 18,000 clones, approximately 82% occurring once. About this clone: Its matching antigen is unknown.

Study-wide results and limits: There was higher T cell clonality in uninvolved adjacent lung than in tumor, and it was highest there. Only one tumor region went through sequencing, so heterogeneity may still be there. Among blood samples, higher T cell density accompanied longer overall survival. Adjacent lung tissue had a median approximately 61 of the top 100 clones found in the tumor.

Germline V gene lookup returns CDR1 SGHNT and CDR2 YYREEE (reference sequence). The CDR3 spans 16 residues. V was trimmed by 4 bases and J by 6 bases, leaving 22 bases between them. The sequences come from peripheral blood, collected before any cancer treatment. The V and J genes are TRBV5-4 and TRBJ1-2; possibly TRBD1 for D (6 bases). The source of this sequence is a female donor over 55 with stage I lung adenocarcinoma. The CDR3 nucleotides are TGTGCCAGCAGCAGACAAGTTGGGGGCAGAAGAAATGGCTACACCTTC. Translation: CASSRQVGGRRNGYTF.